The present T cell receptor beta chain was sequenced within a study of glioma-infiltrating T cells. There are a few counts of this clonotype. The CDR3 consists of 15 residues. Deletions cut 5 bases from V and 3 bases from J, with 17 bases between. Germline loops: CDR1 SGHTA, CDR2 FQGTGA. TCR alpha and beta CDR3 regions were amplified from RNA using iRepertoire nested multiplex PCR. One entry per CDR3 protein results from TCRdb running MiXCR on the multiplex PCR reads. The table lists 100,000 to 150,000 distinct CDR3 sequences, roughly 20% of them singletons, with about 15% in the top ten. The clonotype originates from a human donor with low-grade glioma or glioblastoma, undergoing nonglioma brain surgery, or in good health (not recorded which). This chain uses TRBV7-3 with TRBJ2-7; weak D call: TRBD2 (5 bases). The sequenced sample was glioma tissue, nonneoplastic brain tissue, or PBMCs (not recorded which). This CDR3 is CASSQLAGLGYEQYF. CDR3 DNA sequence: TGTGCCAGCAGCCAACTGGCGGGCTTGGGCTACGAGCAGTACTTC.